These 2 T cell receptor beta chains were all obtained from the same sample, sequenced in a study of cytomegalovirus exposure and HLA in healthy donors. 13 Jbeta primers and 60 Vbeta primers were used for the PCR. Method: immunoSEQ multiplex PCR; TCRdb's copy keeps in-frame clones and lacks some. The sample includes 140,000 to 150,000 clones, around three quarters of them seen just once. Sequencing input: PBMCs. Receptor source: a woman aged 40 to 55 in good health and CMV-seronegative.

This chain connects TRBV27 to TRBJ2-7; 7 nucleotides line up with TRBD2. This CDR3 region has 13 residues. Germline V CDR1 and CDR2: MNHEY, SMNVEV (reference sequence). After removal of 8 bases from V and 2 bases from J, the junction contained 6 bases not matched to a gene. The CDR3 here is CASSRGWTYEQYF. CDR3 DNA: TGTGCCAGCTCGCGGGGGTGGACCTACGAGCAGTACTTC.

The chain is built from TRBV6-5 and TRBJ1-4, with D unresolved. From germline, CDR1 is MNHEY and CDR2 SVGAGI. V dropped 5 bases and J dropped 8 bases, with 12 bases sitting between them. This CDR3 is 13 amino acids long. CDR3 protein: CASSGAGGEKLFF. The CDR3 region has the DNA TGTGCCAGCAGTGGCGCGGGAGGGGAAAAACTGTTTTTT.